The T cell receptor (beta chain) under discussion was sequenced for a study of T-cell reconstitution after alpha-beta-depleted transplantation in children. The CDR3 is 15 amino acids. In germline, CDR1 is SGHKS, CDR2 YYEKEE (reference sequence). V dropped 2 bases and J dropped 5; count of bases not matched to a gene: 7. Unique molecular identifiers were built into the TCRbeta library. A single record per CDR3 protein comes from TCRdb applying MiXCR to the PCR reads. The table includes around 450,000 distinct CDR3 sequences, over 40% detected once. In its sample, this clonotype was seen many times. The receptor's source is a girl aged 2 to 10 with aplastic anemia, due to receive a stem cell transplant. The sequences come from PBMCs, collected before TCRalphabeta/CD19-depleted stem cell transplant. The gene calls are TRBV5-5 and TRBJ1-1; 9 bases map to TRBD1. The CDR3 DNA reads TGTGCCAGCAGCTTCGTGACAGGGGGTAGGACTGAAGCTTTCTTT. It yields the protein CASSFVTGGRTEAFF.